This T cell receptor beta chain came from a study of shared clonotypes between healthy human individuals. For the study at large: Every donor yielded three CD4 naive, three CD4 memory, two CD8 naive and one CD8 memory plate.

Here immunoSEQ multiplex PCR was the method, and the copy in TCRdb shows in-frame clones only, minus some. The sample has about 2,200,000 clones, 85% to 95% seen once. Per the germline V gene, CDR1 is LNHDA and CDR2 is SQIVND (reference sequence). This CDR3 is built from 14 residues. V shed 4 bases and J 3 bases; nucleotides not matched to a gene: 3. Terminally differentiated effector memory CD45RA+ cells were excluded from the naive CD8 cells, which were CD45RO-negative and positively selected for CCR7. Only one count was recorded for this clone. The sequence was collected from a man aged 18 to 30 in good health. Some clones in this sample may be carry-over from other donors' samples. The rearrangement uses TRBV19 and TRBJ1-5, with 7 bases lining up with TRBD1. Material: naive CD8+ T cells from PBMCs. The CDR3 DNA reads as TGTGCCAGTAGTAGCGGGACAGTCAATCAGCCCCAGCATTTT. Its protein product is CASSSGTVNQPQHF.